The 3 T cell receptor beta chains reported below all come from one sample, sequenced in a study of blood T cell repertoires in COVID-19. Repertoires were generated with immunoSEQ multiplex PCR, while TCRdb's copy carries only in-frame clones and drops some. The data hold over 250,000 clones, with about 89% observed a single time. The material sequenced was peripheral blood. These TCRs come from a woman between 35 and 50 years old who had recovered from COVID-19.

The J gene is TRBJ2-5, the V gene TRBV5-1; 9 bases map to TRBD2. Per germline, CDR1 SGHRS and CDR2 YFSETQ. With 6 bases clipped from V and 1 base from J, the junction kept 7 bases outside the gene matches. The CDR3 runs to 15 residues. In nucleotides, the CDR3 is TGCGCCAGCATGGGAATAGCGGGGGCCCAAGAGACCCAGTACTTC. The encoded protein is CASMGIAGAQETQYF.

The CDR3 DNA reads as TGTGCCAGCAGAATAGACTGGAACACTGAAGCTTTCTTT. Its translation: CASRIDWNTEAFF. The chain is built from TRBV6-5 and TRBJ1-1; no clear D gene. This CDR3 has 13 residues. V was clipped by 6 bases and J by 1 base, with 9 bases between them. CDR1 and CDR2 (germline): MNHEY, SVGAGI.

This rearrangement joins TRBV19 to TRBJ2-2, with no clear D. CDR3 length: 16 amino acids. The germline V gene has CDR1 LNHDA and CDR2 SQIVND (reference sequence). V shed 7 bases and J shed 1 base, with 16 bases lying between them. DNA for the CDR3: TGTGCCAGTAATAATCCCCCGGGTTTGAACACCGGGGAGCTGTTTTTT. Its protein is CASNNPPGLNTGELFF.